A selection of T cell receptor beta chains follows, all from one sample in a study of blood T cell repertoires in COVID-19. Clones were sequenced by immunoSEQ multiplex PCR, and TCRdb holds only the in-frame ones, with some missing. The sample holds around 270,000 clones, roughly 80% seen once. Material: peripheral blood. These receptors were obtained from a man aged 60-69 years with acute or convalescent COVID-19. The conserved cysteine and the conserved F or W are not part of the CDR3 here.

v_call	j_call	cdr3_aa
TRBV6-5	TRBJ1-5	ASSDVRGNQPQH
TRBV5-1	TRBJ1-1	ASSLGARNTEAF
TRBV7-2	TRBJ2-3	ASNPSGASTDTQY
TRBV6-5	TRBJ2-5	ASDSWTALSSTQY
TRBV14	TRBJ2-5	ASSQGLAGQETQY
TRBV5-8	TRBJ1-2	ASSSRGFGYT
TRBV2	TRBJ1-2	ASSETGTVYGYT
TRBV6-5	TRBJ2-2	ASSYSGRNTGELF
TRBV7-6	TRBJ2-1	ASSLDFLAGPYNEQF
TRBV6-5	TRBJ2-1	ATRTGFNEQF
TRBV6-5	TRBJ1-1	ASSYLQGFNTEAF
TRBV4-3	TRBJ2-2	ASSQESAGATGELF
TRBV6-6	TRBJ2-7	ASSTDGSPAYEQY
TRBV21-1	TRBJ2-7	ASSFTPSGQVGYEQY
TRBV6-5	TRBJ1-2	ASSYIQGTFNYGYT
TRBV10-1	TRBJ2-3	ASSENQRTDTQY
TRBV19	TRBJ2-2	ASSILHSPNTGELF
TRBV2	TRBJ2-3	ASIEAGGRNTQY
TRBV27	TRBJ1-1	ASSTLGENTEAF
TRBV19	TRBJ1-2	ASTERGSTNYGYT
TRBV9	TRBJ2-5	ASSVARGWRETQY
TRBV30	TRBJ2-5	AWYRVQETQY
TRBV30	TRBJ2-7	AWRSRGKGPHYEQY
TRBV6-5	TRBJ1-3	ASSSGISGNTIY
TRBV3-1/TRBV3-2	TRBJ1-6	ASSQDSYNSPLH
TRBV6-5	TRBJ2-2	ASRRGRNTGELF
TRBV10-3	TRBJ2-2	AISETRDTGELF
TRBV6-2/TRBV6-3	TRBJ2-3	ASSRTSEASDTQY
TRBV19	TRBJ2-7	ASSIGGSSYEQY
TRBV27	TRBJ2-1	ASSSGQMNYNEQF
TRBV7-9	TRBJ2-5	ASSLEGTRGTQY
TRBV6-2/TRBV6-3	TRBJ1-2	ASSNQGVGYGYT
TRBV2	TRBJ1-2	ASKEQGAGGYT
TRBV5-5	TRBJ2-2	ASSSPPDRTGGLAGELF
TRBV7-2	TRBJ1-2	ASSPGTANYGYT
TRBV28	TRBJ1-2	ASSSPGVRWWRGYT
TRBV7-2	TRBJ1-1	ASSLGWGETTEAF
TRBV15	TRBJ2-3	ATSIWRDRTDTQY
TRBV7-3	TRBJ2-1	ASSLGQINNEQF
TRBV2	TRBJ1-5	ASRVLTVQPQH
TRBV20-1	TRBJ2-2	SASYFTGELF
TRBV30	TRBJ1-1	AWSVPAEAF
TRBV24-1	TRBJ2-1	ATSDWGTANNEQF
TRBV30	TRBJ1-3	AWSRGQENTIY
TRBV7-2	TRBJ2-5	ASSLDFGGGVQETQY
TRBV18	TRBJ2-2	ASSPSTSGSYAGELF
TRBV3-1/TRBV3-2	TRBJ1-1	ASSPWTGGSTEAF
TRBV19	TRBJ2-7	ASSPLGGRDEQY
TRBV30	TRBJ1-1	AWSVWRGRTGNTEAF
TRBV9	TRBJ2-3	ASSPTGQGSDTQY
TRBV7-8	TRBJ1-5	ASSFISGGNSNQPQH
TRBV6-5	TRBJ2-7	ASSYSTAGEQY
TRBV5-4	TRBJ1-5	ASSLFGATGGNQPQH
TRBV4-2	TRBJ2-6	ASSQDGTGFSGANVLT
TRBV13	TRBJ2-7	ASRLAGGRGEQY
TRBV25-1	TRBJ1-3	ASSERDSDSGNTIY
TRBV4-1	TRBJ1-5	ASSQWTGGPYSNQPQH
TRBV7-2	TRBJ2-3	ASSLSSGALTDTQY
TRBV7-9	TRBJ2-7	ASSLGDRGHYEQY